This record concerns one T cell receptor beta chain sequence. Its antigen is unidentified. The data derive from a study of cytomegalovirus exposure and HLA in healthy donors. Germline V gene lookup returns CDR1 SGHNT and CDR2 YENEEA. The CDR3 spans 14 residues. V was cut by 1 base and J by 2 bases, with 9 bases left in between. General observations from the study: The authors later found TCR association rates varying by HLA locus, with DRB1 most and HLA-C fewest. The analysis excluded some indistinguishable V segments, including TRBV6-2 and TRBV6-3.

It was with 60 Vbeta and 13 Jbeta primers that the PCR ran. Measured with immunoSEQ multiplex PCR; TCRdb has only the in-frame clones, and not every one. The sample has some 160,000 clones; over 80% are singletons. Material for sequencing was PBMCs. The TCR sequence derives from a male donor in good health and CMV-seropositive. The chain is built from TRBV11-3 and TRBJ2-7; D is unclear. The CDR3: CASSLGSGTYEQYF. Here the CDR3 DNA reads TGTGCCAGCAGCTTAGGGTCAGGAACCTACGAGCAGTACTTC.